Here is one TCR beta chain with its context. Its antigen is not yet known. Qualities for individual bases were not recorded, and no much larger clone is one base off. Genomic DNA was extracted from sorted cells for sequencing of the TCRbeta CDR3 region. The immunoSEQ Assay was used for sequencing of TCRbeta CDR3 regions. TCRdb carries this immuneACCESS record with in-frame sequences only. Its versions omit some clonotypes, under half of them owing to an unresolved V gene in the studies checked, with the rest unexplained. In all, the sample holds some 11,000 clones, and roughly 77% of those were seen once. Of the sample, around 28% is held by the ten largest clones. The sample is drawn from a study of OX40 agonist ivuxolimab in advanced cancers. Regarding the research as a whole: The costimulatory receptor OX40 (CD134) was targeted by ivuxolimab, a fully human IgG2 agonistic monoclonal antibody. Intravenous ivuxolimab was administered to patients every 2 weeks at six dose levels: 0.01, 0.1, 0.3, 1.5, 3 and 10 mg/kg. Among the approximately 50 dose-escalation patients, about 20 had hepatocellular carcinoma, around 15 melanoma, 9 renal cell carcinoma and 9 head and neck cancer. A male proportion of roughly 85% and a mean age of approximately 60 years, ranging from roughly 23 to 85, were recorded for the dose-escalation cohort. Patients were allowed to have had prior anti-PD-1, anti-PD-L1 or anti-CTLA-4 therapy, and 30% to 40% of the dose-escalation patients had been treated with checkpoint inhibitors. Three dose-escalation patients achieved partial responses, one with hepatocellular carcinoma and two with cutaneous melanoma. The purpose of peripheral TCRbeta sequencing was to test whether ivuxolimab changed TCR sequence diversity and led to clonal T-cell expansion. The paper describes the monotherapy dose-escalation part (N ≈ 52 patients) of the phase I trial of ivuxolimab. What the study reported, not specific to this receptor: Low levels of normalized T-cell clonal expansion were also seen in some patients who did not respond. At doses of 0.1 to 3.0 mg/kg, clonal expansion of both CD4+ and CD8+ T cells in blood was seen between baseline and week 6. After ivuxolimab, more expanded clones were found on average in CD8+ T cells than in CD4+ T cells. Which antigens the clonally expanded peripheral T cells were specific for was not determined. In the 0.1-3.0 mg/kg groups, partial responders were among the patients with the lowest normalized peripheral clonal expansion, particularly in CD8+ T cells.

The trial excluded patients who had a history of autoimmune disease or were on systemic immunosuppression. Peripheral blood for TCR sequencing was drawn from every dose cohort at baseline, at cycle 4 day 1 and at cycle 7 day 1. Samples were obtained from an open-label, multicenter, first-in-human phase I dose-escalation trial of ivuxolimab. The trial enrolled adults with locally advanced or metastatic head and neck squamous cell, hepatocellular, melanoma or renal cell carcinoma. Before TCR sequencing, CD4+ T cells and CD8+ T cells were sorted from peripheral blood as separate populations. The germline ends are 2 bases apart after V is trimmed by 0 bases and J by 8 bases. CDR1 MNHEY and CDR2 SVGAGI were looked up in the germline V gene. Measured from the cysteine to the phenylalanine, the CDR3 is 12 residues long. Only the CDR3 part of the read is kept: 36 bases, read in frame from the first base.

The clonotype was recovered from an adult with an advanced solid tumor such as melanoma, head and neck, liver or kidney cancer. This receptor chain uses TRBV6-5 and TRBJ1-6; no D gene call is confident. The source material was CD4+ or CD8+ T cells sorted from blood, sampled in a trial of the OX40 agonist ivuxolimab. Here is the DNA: TGTGCCAGCAGTTACTCAGATTCACCCCTCCACTTT. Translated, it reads CASSYSDSPLHF.